This paragraph covers one T cell receptor beta chain sequence. Sorting with CD45RO/CCR7/CD25/CD127/CD95/CD27 yielded naive, central memory, regulatory and stem-like memory CD4+ cells. As every portion of the isolated RNA was reverse transcribed, the sequencing read expressed TCRB transcripts. Repertoires were generated with immunoSEQ multiplex PCR, while TCRdb's copy carries only in-frame clones and drops some. The sample yields almost 350,000 clones, around 20% seen once. Germline V gene data show CDR1 as SGHRS and CDR2 as YFSETQ. The CDR3 loop spans 15 amino acids. With 4 bases removed from V and 3 bases from J, the gap between germline ends came to 15 bases. This specimen comes from a study of beta chain features in type 1 diabetes.

This clonotype originated in a woman in her late teens or twenties in good health. Specimen: naive CD4+ T cells from blood. The chain recombines TRBV5-1 with TRBJ2-3, with TRBD2 as a possible D gene (6 bases). The chain's CDR3 is CASSLQTSGTDTQYF. CDR3 DNA: TGCGCCAGCAGCCTCCAGACTAGTGGGACAGATACGCAGTATTTT.